Listed here are 5 T cell receptor beta chains from one sample, sequenced in a study of blood T cell repertoires in COVID-19. The protocol was immunoSEQ multiplex PCR, while the TCRdb copy is restricted to in-frame clones and leaves out a portion. The sample includes a few hundred thousand clones, 70% to 90% of them seen just once. Sample: peripheral blood. The source of these receptors is a man aged 25-45 years who had recovered from COVID-19.

The chain combines TRBV6-5 with TRBJ2-7; D may be TRBD1 (6 bases). Germline values: CDR1 MNHEY, CDR2 SVGAGI. V shed 6 bases and J shed 4 bases, with 10 bases lying between them. The CDR3 has 12 residues. The DNA for the CDR3 is TGTGCCAGCAGCCGCCAGGGGTACGAGCAGTACTTC. Its protein is CASSRQGYEQYF.

V and J are TRBV5-1 and TRBJ2-3, with a tentative D call TRBD2 (5 bases). CDR1 and CDR2 (germline): SGHRS, YFSETQ. The CDR3 covers 14 residues. Trimming removed 3 bases from V and 4 bases from J, with 12 bases in between. In DNA form, the CDR3 reads TGCGCCAGCAGCTCGGGATACAGCGCAGATACGCAGTATTTT. Translating gives CASSSGYSADTQYF.

This chain connects TRBV5-5 to TRBJ2-7, with TRBD1 matching 9 bases. V shed 4 bases and J 5 bases; nucleotides not matched to a gene: 10. The CDR3 sequence is 15 residues long. From germline, CDR1 is SGHKS and CDR2 YYEKEE (reference sequence). The DNA of the CDR3 is TGTGCCAGCAGCCCCGGACAGGGGACTATCCACGAGCAGTACTTC. It yields the protein CASSPGQGTIHEQYF. The full variable domain, with the rest looked up from reference TRBV5-5 and TRBJ2-7, is DAGVTQSPTHLIKTRGQQVTLRCSPISGHKSVSWYQQVLGQGPQFIFQYYEKEERGRGNFPDRFSARQFPNYSSELNVNALLLGDSALYLCASSPGQGTIHEQYFGPGTRLTVT.

The rearrangement links TRBV19 to TRBJ2-7; possible D gene TRBD1, 5 bases. Germline V gene lookup returns CDR1 LNHDA and CDR2 SQIVND (reference sequence). Between the trimmed V and J ends, which lost 3 bases and 0 bases, there was a span of 12 bases. CDR3 size: 15 residues. The CDR3 nucleotides are TGTGCCAGTAGTATTGGGGCAGGGAACTCCTACGAGCAGTACTTC. Its protein is CASSIGAGNSYEQYF.

The chain links TRBV19 to TRBJ1-4; TRBD1 aligns across 8 bases. Per the germline V gene, CDR1 is LNHDA and CDR2 is SQIVND (reference sequence). CDR3 length equals 13 residues. The V and J ends lost 10 bases and 8 bases, in that order; junction bases with no gene match: 9. CDR3 protein: CATRTGIEEKLFF. The DNA for the CDR3 is TGTGCCACCCGGACAGGGATAGAGGAAAAACTGTTTTTT.